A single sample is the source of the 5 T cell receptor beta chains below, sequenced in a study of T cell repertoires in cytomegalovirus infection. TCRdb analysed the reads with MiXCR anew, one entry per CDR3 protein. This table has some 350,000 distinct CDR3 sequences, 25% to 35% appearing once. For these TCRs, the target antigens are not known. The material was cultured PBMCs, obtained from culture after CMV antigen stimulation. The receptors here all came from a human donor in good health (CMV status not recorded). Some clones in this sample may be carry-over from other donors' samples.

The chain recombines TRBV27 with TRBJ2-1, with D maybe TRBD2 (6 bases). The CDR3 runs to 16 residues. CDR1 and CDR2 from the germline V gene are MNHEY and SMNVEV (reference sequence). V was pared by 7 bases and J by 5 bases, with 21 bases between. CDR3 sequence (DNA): TGTGCCAGCACCTCTATCCTAACGGGAGCGCACAATGAGCAGTTCTTC. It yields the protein CASTSILTGAHNEQFF.

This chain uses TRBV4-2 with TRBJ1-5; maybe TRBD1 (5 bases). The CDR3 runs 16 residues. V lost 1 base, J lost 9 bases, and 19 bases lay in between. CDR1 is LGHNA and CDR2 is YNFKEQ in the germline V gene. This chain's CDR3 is CASSQGPVGGEWPQHF. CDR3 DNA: TGTGCCAGCAGCCAAGGTCCCGTTGGAGGGGAATGGCCCCAGCATTTT.

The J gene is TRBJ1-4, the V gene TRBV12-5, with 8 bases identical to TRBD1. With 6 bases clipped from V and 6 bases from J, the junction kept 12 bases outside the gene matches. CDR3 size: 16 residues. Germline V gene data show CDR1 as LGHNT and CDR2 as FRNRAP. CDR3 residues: CASGHPSTGDDEKLFF. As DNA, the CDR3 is TGTGCTAGTGGACACCCCTCGACAGGGGACGATGAAAAACTGTTTTTT.

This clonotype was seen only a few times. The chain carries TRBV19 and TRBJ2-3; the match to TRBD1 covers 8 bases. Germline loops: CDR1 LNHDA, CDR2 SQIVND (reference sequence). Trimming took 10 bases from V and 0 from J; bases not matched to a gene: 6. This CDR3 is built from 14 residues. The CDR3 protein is CATQGARSTDTQYF. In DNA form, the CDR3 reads TGTGCCACCCAGGGGGCCCGGAGCACAGATACGCAGTATTTT.

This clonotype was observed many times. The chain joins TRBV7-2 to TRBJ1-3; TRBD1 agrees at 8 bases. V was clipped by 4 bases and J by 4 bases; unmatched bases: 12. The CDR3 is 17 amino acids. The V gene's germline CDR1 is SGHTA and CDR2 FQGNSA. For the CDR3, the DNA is TGTGCCAGCAGCTCCTCCTCCGGGACAGGTACAGGAAACACCATATATTTT. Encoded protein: CASSSSSGTGTGNTIYF.